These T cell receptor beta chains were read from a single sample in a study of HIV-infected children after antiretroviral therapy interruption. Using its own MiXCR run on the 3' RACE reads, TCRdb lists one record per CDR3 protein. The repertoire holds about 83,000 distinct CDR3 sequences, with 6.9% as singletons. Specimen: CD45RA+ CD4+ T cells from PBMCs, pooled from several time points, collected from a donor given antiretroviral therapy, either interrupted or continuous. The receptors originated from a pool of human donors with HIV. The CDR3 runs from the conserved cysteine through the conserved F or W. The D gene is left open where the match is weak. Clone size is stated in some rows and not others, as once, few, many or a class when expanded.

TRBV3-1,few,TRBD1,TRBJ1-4,CASSLRQGVFSEKLFF,TGTGCCAGCAGCCTAAGACAGGGGGTTTTTAGCGAAAAACTGTTTTTT
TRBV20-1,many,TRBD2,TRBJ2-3,CSANLRGGTDTQYF,TGCAGTGCCAATCTTCGGGGGGGCACAGATACGCAGTATTTT
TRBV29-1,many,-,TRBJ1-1,CSVEDKDRNTEAFF,TGCAGCGTTGAAGATAAGGATAGGAACACTGAAGCTTTCTTT
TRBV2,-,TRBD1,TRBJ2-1,CASYTPGQVYNEQFF,TGTGCCAGCTACACACCGGGACAGGTCTACAATGAGCAGTTCTTC
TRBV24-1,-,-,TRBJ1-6,CATLGTNLF,TGTGCCACCCTCGGGACGAACCTATTT
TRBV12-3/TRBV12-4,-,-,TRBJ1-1,CASSLTGGASAFF,TGTGCCAGCAGTTTAACCGGGGGGGCTTCGGCTTTCTTT
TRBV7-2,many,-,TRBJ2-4,CASSLWVAGAAKNIQYF,TGTGCCAGCAGCTTATGGGTTGCGGGGGCAGCCAAAAACATTCAGTACTTC
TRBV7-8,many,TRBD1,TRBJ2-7,CASSPLVARGLEQYF,TGTGCCAGCAGCCCCTTGGTAGCCAGGGGGCTCGAGCAGTACTTC
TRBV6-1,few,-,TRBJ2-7,CASTAAGSRYEQYF,TGTGCCAGCACCGCGGCAGGGTCGAGGTACGAGCAGTACTTC
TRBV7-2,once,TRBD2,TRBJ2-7,CASSLARGDEQYF,TGTGCCAGCAGCTTAGCGCGGGGGGACGAGCAGTACTTC
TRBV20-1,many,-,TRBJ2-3,CSARLFAGARSDTQYF,TGCAGTGCTAGATTGTTCGCGGGGGCTCGGTCGGATACGCAGTATTTT
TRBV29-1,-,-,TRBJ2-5,CSVEDEETQYF,TGCAGCGTTGAAGATGAAGAGACCCAGTACTTC
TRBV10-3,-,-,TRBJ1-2,CAIGQGNYGYTF,TGTGCCATCGGGCAGGGAAACTATGGCTACACCTTC
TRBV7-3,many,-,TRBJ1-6,CASSSRQDSPLHF,TGTGCCAGCAGCTCGAGACAGGATTCACCCCTCCACTTT
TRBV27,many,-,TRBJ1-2,CASRGGGYTF,TGTGCCAGCAGGGGAGGGGGCTACACCTTC
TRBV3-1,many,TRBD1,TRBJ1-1,CASSLGTGASEAFF,TGTGCCAGCAGCCTTGGGACAGGGGCCTCTGAAGCTTTCTTT
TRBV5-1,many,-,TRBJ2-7,CASSLNSGTIYEQYF,TGCGCCAGCAGCTTGAATTCCGGGACCATCTACGAGCAGTACTTC
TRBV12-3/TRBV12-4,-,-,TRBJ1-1,CASSLVQGNTEAFF,TGTGCCAGCAGTTTAGTACAGGGGAACACTGAAGCTTTCTTT
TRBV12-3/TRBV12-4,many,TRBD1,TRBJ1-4,CASSLEGAGEKLFF,TGTGCCAGCAGTTTAGAGGGGGCTGGGGAAAAACTGTTTTTT
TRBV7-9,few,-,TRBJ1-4,CASSLDGLTGEKLFF,TGTGCCAGCAGCTTAGACGGGCTAACGGGGGAAAAACTGTTTTTT
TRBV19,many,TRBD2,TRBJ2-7,CASRESSGRAYEQYF,TGTGCCAGTAGGGAGTCTAGCGGGAGGGCCTACGAGCAGTACTTC
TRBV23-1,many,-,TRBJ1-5,CASSQSRASEQPQHF,TGCGCCAGCAGTCAATCCCGGGCCTCGGAGCAGCCCCAGCATTTT
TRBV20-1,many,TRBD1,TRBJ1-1,CSARDRMNTEAFF,TGCAGTGCCAGGGACAGAATGAACACTGAAGCTTTCTTT
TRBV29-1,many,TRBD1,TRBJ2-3,CSVPPGQRTDTQYF,TGCAGCGTCCCCCCGGGACAGCGCACAGATACGCAGTATTTT
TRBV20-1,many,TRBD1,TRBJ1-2,CSARPDRGYNYGYTF,TGCAGTGCTAGACCGGACAGGGGGTACAACTATGGCTACACCTTC
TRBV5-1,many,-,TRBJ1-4,CASSRGGNGEKLFF,TGCGCCAGCTCCCGGGGGGGAAACGGTGAAAAACTGTTTTTT
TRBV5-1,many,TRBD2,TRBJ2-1,CASSLAVTSIYEQFF,TGCGCCAGCAGCTTGGCCGTGACTAGCATATATGAGCAGTTCTTC
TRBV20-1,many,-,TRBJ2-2,CSARHTAGGELFF,TGCAGTGCTAGACACACCGCTGGCGGGGAGCTGTTTTTT
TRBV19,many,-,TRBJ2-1,CASSRRIRDQSPNNEQFF,TGTGCCAGTAGTCGTAGAATCCGGGACCAAAGTCCTAACAATGAGCAGTTCTTC
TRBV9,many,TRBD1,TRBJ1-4,CASRGQGDEKLFF,TGTGCCAGCAGAGGACAGGGGGATGAAAAACTGTTTTTT
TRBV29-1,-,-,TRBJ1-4,CSVADPTGSRKLFF,TGCAGCGTCGCCGATCCTACAGGGTCGAGAAAACTGTTTTTT